The 23 T cell receptor beta chains below all came from one sample that was sequenced in a study of beta chain features in type 1 diabetes. General study findings and limits: TCRB CDR3s were moderately but significantly shorter in Type 1 diabetes patients in all four CD4+ subsets.

Of the isolated RNA, all was reverse transcribed, and so the sequenced material was expressed TCRB transcripts. Profiled with immunoSEQ multiplex PCR; TCRdb holds only in-frame clones, not every one. This sample has fewer than 18,000 clones; more than 70% occur once, and the top ten carry roughly 0.33%. Antigen specificity for these receptors is unknown. Material: stem cell memory CD4+ T cells from blood. These TCRs come from a woman under 30 with type 1 diabetes.

The chain links TRBV28 to TRBJ2-1, with 16 bases lining up with TRBD2. V lost 3 bases, J lost 7 bases, and 9 bases stayed unmatched. Germline CDR1 reads MDHEN; CDR2 reads SYDVKM. CDR3 length: 18 residues. Here the CDR3 DNA reads TGTGCCAGCAGTTTCGTTGGGACTAGCGGGAGGGCGTGGAATGAGCAGTTCTTC. Translated, it gives CASSFVGTSGRAWNEQFF.

V and J are TRBV10-3 and TRBJ1-3; the match to TRBD1 covers 9 bases. The CDR3 loop spans 16 amino acids. V gave up 5 bases and J gave up 4 bases; unmatched junction bases: 9. Germline assignment: CDR1 ENHRY and CDR2 SYGVKD. In DNA form, the CDR3 reads TGTGCCATCAGTTTGGACGGACAGGGGTTCGGAAACACCATATATTTT. Residues: CAISLDGQGFGNTIYF.

The chain is built from TRBV6-1 and TRBJ1-4; possibly TRBD1 for D (6 bases). The CDR3 has 12 residues. Between the trimmed V and J ends, which lost 2 bases and 17 bases, there was a span of 15 bases. Germline loops: CDR1 MNHNS, CDR2 SASEGT. CDR3 in amino acids: CASSELTGLVFF. The DNA of the CDR3 is TGTGCCAGCAGTGAACTTACAGGGCTGGTATTTTTT.

V is TRBV6-5 and J is TRBJ1-1, with D tentatively TRBD1 (6 bases). This CDR3 spans 15 amino acids. The V end was cut by 6 bases, the J end by 0 bases, with 14 bases between. Germline CDR1 reads MNHEY; CDR2 reads SVGAGI. The chain's CDR3 is CASRNRVLMNTEAFF. CDR3 DNA sequence: TGTGCCAGCAGGAACAGGGTCCTTATGAACACTGAAGCTTTCTTT.

The genes are TRBV7-9 and TRBJ2-3, with D unresolved. The CDR3 extends over 13 amino acids. Germline CDR1 and CDR2: SEHNR and FQNEAQ (reference sequence). The V gene lost 5 bases and the J gene lost 0 bases, with 6 bases spanning the gap. The CDR3 protein is CASSAYSTDTQYF. The CDR3 DNA is TGTGCCAGCAGCGCGTACAGCACAGATACGCAGTATTTT.

The chain combines TRBV19 with TRBJ2-1, with 13 positions matching TRBD2. The CDR3 is 17 amino acids. J gave up 5 bases and V 3 bases, and 7 bases lay outside the gene matches. The V gene's germline CDR1 is LNHDA and CDR2 SQIVND (reference sequence). CDR3 region: CASSILLGTSGNNEQFF. The CDR3 DNA is TGTGCCAGTAGTATTTTGCTGGGGACTAGCGGGAACAATGAGCAGTTCTTC.

The chain recombines TRBV7-2 with TRBJ1-3, with D unclear. This CDR3 region has 15 residues. V was pared by 5 bases and J by 0 bases, with 11 bases between. Germline V CDR1 and CDR2: SGHTA, FQGNSA. CDR3 region: CASSLAGISGNTIYF. The CDR3 nucleotides read TGTGCCAGCAGCCTCGCGGGGATCTCTGGAAACACCATATATTTT.

This chain uses TRBV7-2 with TRBJ2-1; no definite D call. CDR3 length: 11 residues. Germline CDR1 reads SGHTA; CDR2 reads FQGNSA. V lost 5 bases to trimming and J lost 10 bases, with 9 bases between them. CDR3 bases: TGTGCCAGCAGCATTAGCTGGGAGCAGTTCTTC. It yields the protein CASSISWEQFF.

The chain has TRBV5-1 and TRBJ2-2; 11 nucleotides line up with TRBD2. Germline lookup yields CDR1 SGHRS and CDR2 YFSETQ. V trimming: 5 bases; J trimming: 5 bases; junction bases outside the gene matches: 5. The CDR3 is 15 residues long. This chain's CDR3 is CASRGTSGTTGELFF. The DNA for the CDR3 is TGCGCCAGCAGGGGGACTAGCGGAACTACCGGGGAGCTGTTTTTT.

For the CDR3, the DNA is TGCAGCGTTGAAGAGGGGAGATACGAGCAGTACTTC. Its protein is CSVEEGRYEQYF. V gene TRBV29-1 combines with J gene TRBJ2-7; maybe TRBD2 (5 bases). Germline V gene sequence: CDR1 SQVTM, CDR2 ANQGSEA. Trimming shortened V by 0 bases and J by 4 bases, and 7 bases separated the two germline ends. The CDR3 runs 12 residues.

The J gene is TRBJ2-5, the V gene TRBV7-9; 9 nucleotides agree with TRBD1. This CDR3 contains 16 residues. Trimming removed 5 bases from V and 3 bases from J; junction bases left unmatched: 10. Germline assignment: CDR1 SEHNR and CDR2 FQNEAQ (reference sequence). The CDR3 spells CASSGDRGSLEETQYF. The CDR3 DNA is TGTGCCAGCAGCGGAGACAGGGGGAGCCTGGAAGAGACCCAGTACTTC.

This clone was observed a few times. The chain has TRBV6-6 and TRBJ1-4; a possible D gene is TRBD1 (5 bases). CDR1 is MNHNY and CDR2 is SVGAGI in the germline V gene (reference sequence). The V end was cut by 0 bases, the J end by 5 bases, with 7 bases between. The CDR3 has 14 residues. The CDR3 reads CASSYSTVNEKLFF. Written as DNA, the CDR3 is TGTGCCAGCAGTTACTCGACAGTGAATGAAAAACTGTTTTTT.

This clone came up a few times. The chain is built from TRBV6-5 and TRBJ2-2, with no clear D. V lost 4 bases and J 7 bases, leaving 7 bases between the germline ends. There are 12 residues in the CDR3. The germline gives CDR1 MNHEY, CDR2 SVGAGI. CDR3 in amino acids: CASSSTYGELFF. The CDR3 nucleotides read TGTGCCAGCAGTTCGACATACGGGGAGCTGTTTTTT.

The chain carries TRBV21-1 and TRBJ2-7; the DNA was not used to check the table's D call, TRBD2. TRBV21-1 is a documented pseudogene. This CDR3 spans 13 amino acids. CDR3 coding DNA: TGTGCCAGCAGCAAAGGTCGGGGGTACGAGCAGTACTTC. Its translation is CASSKGRGYEQYF.

This chain uses TRBV5-4 with TRBJ2-3; TRBD1 matches 8 bases. Trimming cost V 3 bases and J 3 bases; bases outside gene matches: 3. CDR1 and CDR2 (germline): SGHNT, YYREEE (reference sequence). The CDR3 is 14 amino acids. CDR3 nucleotide sequence: TGTGCCAGCAGCTCGACAGGGGTAACAGATACGCAGTATTTT. Protein sequence: CASSSTGVTDTQYF. Complete variable domain (other parts from reference TRBV5-4 and TRBJ2-3): ETGVTQSPTHLIKTRGQQVTLRCSSQSGHNTVSWYQQALGQGPQFIFQYYREEENGRGNFPPRFSGLQFPNYSSELNVNALELDDSALYLCASSSTGVTDTQYFGPGTRLTVL.

The chain combines TRBV19 with TRBJ2-1; D perhaps matches TRBD2 (5 bases). The V and J ends lost 2 bases and 0 bases respectively, with 11 bases between them. This CDR3 is built from 16 residues. The V gene's germline CDR1 is LNHDA and CDR2 SQIVND (reference sequence). Here the CDR3 DNA reads TGTGCCAGTAGTATATTAGCGTCCAGCTCCTACAATGAGCAGTTCTTC. Translation gives CASSILASSSYNEQFF. Looking up the rest from reference TRBV19 and TRBJ2-1 gives the full variable domain: DGGITQSPKYLFRKEGQNVTLSCEQNLNHDAMYWYRQDPGQGLRLIYYSQIVNDFQKGDIAEGYSVSREKKESFPLTVTSAQKNPTAFYLCASSILASSSYNEQFFGPGTRLTVL.

The gene calls are TRBV7-2 and TRBJ2-5; possibly TRBD1 for D (5 bases). Trimming removed 7 bases at V and 3 bases at J, with 18 bases between. From germline, CDR1 is SGHTA and CDR2 FQGNSA. The CDR3 has 15 amino acids. The CDR3 DNA reads TGTGCCAGCACTCTCGTGGGGCGGAGAGAAGAGACCCAGTACTTC. As protein: CASTLVGRREETQYF.

The V call is TRBV9, the J call TRBJ1-3; 9 bases agree with TRBD1. Per germline, CDR1 SGDLS and CDR2 YYNGEE. J lost 3 bases, V lost 4 bases, and 2 bases had no gene match. The length of the CDR3 is 14 residues. The CDR3 DNA reads TGTGCCAGCAGCCGGGACAGGGTTGGAAACACCATATATTTT. Protein: CASSRDRVGNTIYF.

The CDR3 protein is CASSLSRLADDTQYF. In DNA form, the CDR3 reads TGTGCCAGCAGCTTGAGTAGACTAGCGGACGATACGCAGTATTTT. The chain employs TRBV7-8 and TRBJ2-3, with 9 bases aligning to TRBD2. The length of the CDR3 is 15 residues. The junction had 7 bases not matched to a gene; V was cut back by 3 bases and J by 6 bases. Germline V gives CDR1 SGHVS, CDR2 FQNEAQ.

The chain combines TRBV12-5 with TRBJ1-5; 11 bases are shared with TRBD1. The trim removed 1 base at V and 4 bases at J, leaving 0 bases unmatched. Germline loops: CDR1 LGHNT, CDR2 FRNRAP. The CDR3 is 15 residues long. The CDR3 DNA is TGTGCTAGTGGTTTGGGGGACAGGGGGAATCAGCCCCAGCATTTT. It yields the protein CASGLGDRGNQPQHF.

The sample holds a few counts of this clone. The chain carries TRBV29-1 and TRBJ2-1, with 10 bases matching TRBD2. In germline, CDR1 is SQVTM, CDR2 ANQGSEA. This CDR3 comprises 14 residues. Trimming removed 6 bases from V and 2 bases from J; junction bases left unmatched: 4. CDR3 sequence (DNA): TGCAGCGTGAGAGCGGGAGGGCCCTACAATGAGCAGTTCTTC. Amino acids: CSVRAGGPYNEQFF.

In DNA form, the CDR3 reads TGTGCTAGTGGTTTGCTTCCCTCTAACACCATATATTTT. This sequence encodes CASGLLPSNTIYF. The V and J genes are TRBV12-5 and TRBJ1-3; no firm D call. Trimming stripped 2 bases from V and 7 bases from J, with 9 bases between. This CDR3 contains 13 residues. Germline loops: CDR1 LGHNT, CDR2 FRNRAP.

This sequence joins TRBV30 and TRBJ2-7, with 8 nucleotides matching TRBD2. V was clipped by 1 base and J by 4 bases; unmatched bases: 3. There are 13 residues in the CDR3. Per germline, CDR1 GTSNPN and CDR2 SVGIG (reference sequence). The CDR3 sequence is CAWSAAGEYEQYF. In nucleotides, the CDR3 is TGTGCCTGGAGTGCAGCGGGAGAGTACGAGCAGTACTTC. Full variable domain (missing parts from reference TRBV30 and TRBJ2-7): SQTIHQWPATLVQPVGSPLSLECTVEGTSNPNLYWYRQAAGRGLQLLFYSVGIGQISSEVPQNLSASRPQDRQFILSSKKLLLSDSGFYLCAWSAAGEYEQYFGPGTRLTVT.